Listed here are 15 T cell receptor beta chains from one sample, sequenced in a study of esophageal squamous cell carcinoma under preoperative chemotherapy. TCRdb called the PCR reads again in MiXCR, with one record for every CDR3 protein. The repertoire consists of about 30,000 distinct CDR3 sequences, with approximately 50% occurring once and the leading ten covering more than 10%. Time point meaning: before preoperative PTX-NDP chemotherapy. Sampling was performed from a patient given preoperative chemotherapy. These receptors were collected from a human donor with esophageal squamous cell carcinoma. The donor label of this sample is uncertain.

This rearrangement joins TRBV11-2 to TRBJ2-1; D may be TRBD1 (5 bases). Per germline, CDR1 SGHAT and CDR2 FQNNGV. This CDR3 is built from 14 residues. V lost 3 bases and J lost 5, with 11 bases in between. The CDR3 DNA reads TGTGCCAGCAGCTTCACCGGCAGGGACAATGAGCAGTTCTTC. Its protein is CASSFTGRDNEQFF.

The rearrangement uses TRBV6-4 and TRBJ2-2; a weak D match, TRBD1 (6 bases). Germline V CDR1 and CDR2: MRHNA, SNTAGT. This CDR3 spans 17 amino acids. Trimming stripped 0 bases from V and 4 bases from J, with 15 bases between. DNA of the CDR3: TGTGCCAGCAGTGACTCGCAACAGGGATCGGCCACCGGGGAGCTGTTTTTT. This gives the protein CASSDSQQGSATGELFF.

This clonotype was recorded at least ten times. V gene TRBV28 combines with J gene TRBJ2-5, with TRBD2 matching over 8 bases. The CDR3 contains 16 residues. CDR1 and CDR2 from the germline V gene are MDHEN and SYDVKM. V gave up 0 bases and J gave up 5 bases; unmatched junction bases: 8. In DNA form, the CDR3 reads TGTGCCAGCAGTTTATGGGACAGCGGGAGCGCGGAGACCCAGTACTTC. Its protein is CASSLWDSGSAETQYF.

This clonotype was counted ten times or more. The rearrangement links TRBV7-2 to TRBJ2-5, with no clear D. Trimming removed 1 base from V and 6 bases from J, with 0 bases in between. CDR3 length equals 10 residues. Germline CDR1 reads SGHTA; CDR2 reads FQGNSA. The DNA for the CDR3 is TGTGCCAGCAGCTTAGAGACCCAGTACTTC. Amino acid sequence: CASSLETQYF. Full variable domain (rest looked up from reference TRBV7-2 and TRBJ2-5): GAGVSQSPSNKVTEKGKDVELRCDPISGHTALYWYRQSLGQGLEFLIYFQGNSAPDKSGLPSDRFSAERTGGSVSTLTIQRTQQEDSAVYLCASSLETQYFGPGTRLLVL.

This chain joins TRBV7-3 and TRBJ2-5, with TRBD2 matching 9 bases. CDR3 length: 17 amino acids. The V and J ends lost 5 bases and 8 bases, in that order; junction bases with no gene match: 18. CDR1 is SGHTA and CDR2 is FQGTGA in the germline V gene. The CDR3 loop reads CASSAGPAGGVKNTQYF. CDR3 bases: TGTGCCAGCAGCGCGGGACCGGCGGGAGGGGTCAAAAACACCCAGTACTTC.

V usage is TRBV10-3 and J usage is TRBJ2-3; D is perhaps TRBD1 or TRBD2 (5 bases each). The CDR3 runs 15 residues. Germline CDR1 ENHRY, CDR2 SYGVKD. Trimming removed 9 bases at V and 10 bases at J, with 26 bases between. This CDR3 reads CAMGHGAVSTGAQYF. CDR3 sequence (DNA): TGTGCCATGGGCCACGGGGCTGTGAGCACCGGGGCGCAGTATTTT.

The V call is TRBV11-2, the J call TRBJ2-3, with TRBD2 matching 9 bases. The J call could be wrong; TRBJ2-7 is a better fit for the DNA end. This CDR3 has 13 amino acids. Germline V gene lookup returns CDR1 SGHAT and CDR2 FQNNGV. The CDR3 DNA reads TGTGCCAGCAGCCCGGGACTAGCCAACGAGCAGTACTTC. Translation: CASSPGLANEQYF.

The V and J genes are TRBV6-1 and TRBJ2-5; the D call may be TRBD1 or TRBD2 (6 bases each). CDR1 is MNHNS and CDR2 is SASEGT in the germline V gene. V dropped 8 bases and J dropped 0 bases, with 19 bases sitting between them. The CDR3 is made up of 16 amino acids. The CDR3, as DNA: TGTGCCAGCGGGGGGTTCGGGGGCCGCGACCAAGAGACCCAGTACTTC. It specifies CASGGFGGRDQETQYF.

This clonotype came up many times. V is TRBV5-1 and J is TRBJ2-1; tentative D call: TRBD1 (7 bases). Germline assignment: CDR1 SGHRS and CDR2 YFSETQ. The V and J ends lost 1 base and 6 bases respectively, with 14 bases between them. The CDR3 consists of 15 residues. The CDR3 sequence: CASSLNLQGGNEQFF. The DNA for the CDR3 is TGCGCCAGCAGCTTGAACCTTCAGGGGGGCAATGAGCAGTTCTTC.

This chain connects TRBV6-5 to TRBJ2-5, with 10 bases fitting TRBD1. The tail of the sequence fits TRBJ2-7 better, so the J call may be wrong. The CDR3 totals 17 residues. The germline gives CDR1 MNHEY, CDR2 SVGAGI. CDR3 in amino acids: CASSHGYDRGRADEQYF. CDR3 in DNA: TGTGCCAGCAGTCACGGCTATGACAGGGGGCGCGCGGACGAGCAGTACTTC.

This chain uses TRBV7-2 with TRBJ2-2; D is undetermined. The CDR3 runs to 14 residues. Looked up from germline, CDR1 is SGHTA and CDR2 is FQGNSA. Trimming took off 6 bases at V and 3 bases at J, with 11 bases between the two ends. CDR3 bases: TGTGCCAGCAGATCTATCCCAGACACCGGGGAGCTGTTTTTT. Its protein is CASRSIPDTGELFF. The full variable domain, completed using reference TRBV7-2 and TRBJ2-2, is GAGVSQSPSNKVTEKGKDVELRCDPISGHTALYWYRQSLGQGLEFLIYFQGNSAPDKSGLPSDRFSAERTGGSVSTLTIQRTQQEDSAVYLCASRSIPDTGELFFGEGSRLTVL.

The chain combines TRBV12-3 or TRBV12-4 with TRBJ2-5; 7 bases fit TRBD2. V trimming: 3 bases; J trimming: 11 bases; junction bases outside the gene matches: 9. The CDR3 extends over 13 amino acids. The CDR3 loop reads CASSFGGGREQYF. CDR3 nucleotide sequence: TGTGCCAGCAGTTTTGGGGGGGGAAGGGAGCAGTACTTC.

In this sample, this clonotype turned up a few times. One end of the junction varies from germline; a read error may be responsible. V usage is TRBV7-2 and J usage is TRBJ2-3, with D tentatively TRBD1 (5 bases). This CDR3 spans 13 amino acids. Germline CDR1 SGHTA, CDR2 FQGNSA. The CDR3 DNA follows: TGTGCCAGCAGCTTCAGGGTAACCGGTGCGCAGTTTTTT. This gives the protein CASSFRVTGAQFF.

About this clonotype itself: The junction does not match germline at one end; this may be a read error. V usage is TRBV7-2 and J usage is TRBJ2-1; D unclear. The J call is uncertain, as TRBJ2-5 better fits the DNA end. The CDR3 consists of 14 residues. Germline CDR1 and CDR2: SGHTA and FQGNSA. CDR3 bases: TGTGCGAGCAGCGCGCGCCGGACCCAAAACACCCAGTACTTC. Its protein product is CASSARRTQNTQYF.

The rearrangement joins TRBV7-8 to TRBJ2-5; the D call may be TRBD1 or TRBD2 (5 bases each). The length of the CDR3 is 14 residues. The V gene's germline CDR1 is SGHVS and CDR2 FQNEAQ. V was pared by 0 bases and J by 5 bases, with 10 bases between. CDR3 nucleotides: TGTGCCAGCAGCTTAGCCTCCGGGGCCGAGACCCAGTACTTC. It codes for CASSLASGAETQYF.